This TCR beta chain originates from a study of T cell responses to AZD1222 COVID-19 vaccine. This CDR3 is built from 11 residues. The germline V gene has CDR1 DFQATT and CDR2 SNEGSKA (reference sequence). V was cut by 0 bases and J by 5 bases, with 4 bases left in between. Remarks on this clone: In the same sample, other DNA sequences code for this CDR3.

The assay was immunoSEQ multiplex PCR, and TCRdb's table has in-frame clones only and misses some. In the table there are 130,000 or so clones, over 90% of which are singletons. The V and J genes are TRBV20-1 and TRBJ1-2; no definite D call. The material was peripheral blood, obtained on day 0 of AZD1222 vaccination. The origin of this receptor is an adult in good health. The CDR3 loop is CSARDRYGYTF. DNA for the CDR3: TGCAGTGCTAGAGATCGATATGGCTACACCTTC.